These T cell receptor beta chains were read from a single sample in a study of identical twins. In TCRdb, the 5' RACE reads were re-called with MiXCR into one record per CDR3 protein. The sample has fewer than 900,000 distinct CDR3 sequences, 21% seen once. These sequences were also reported in another study, on T cells expressing NK-cell markers.

The sample consisted of PBMCs. These receptors were taken from a woman aged 18-29 years in good health. Both conserved end residues are trimmed from each CDR3. Clone size is shown for a subset of rows, as once, few, many or a class of expanded clone.

v_gene,abundance,j_gene,CDR3aa
TRBV4-2,-,TRBJ1-1,ASGGLVDTEAF
TRBV20-1,few,TRBJ2-3,SAPRGLAPETDTQY
TRBV5-4,-,TRBJ2-7,ASSPLPGVSYEQY
TRBV11-3,-,TRBJ2-1,ASSGRLVKPYNEQF
TRBV11-1,few,TRBJ1-1,ASSLVGTGIMKDTEAF
TRBV7-9,-,TRBJ2-3,ASSSTGLTQY
TRBV10-3,many,TRBJ2-7,AISDLGLTYEQY
TRBV30,-,TRBJ2-7,AWTGAYSPYEQY
TRBV6-5,-,TRBJ2-1,ASSYSRAGSGYNVQF
TRBV7-2,-,TRBJ2-7,ASSLGPSPTEQY